The present T cell receptor (beta chain) was sequenced within a study of brain T cells in children with intractable seizures. The sequenced cases were selected for having the highest brain T cell transcript signatures. Trimming removed 1 base at V and 4 bases at J, with 8 bases between. Germline assignment: CDR1 SGHKS and CDR2 YYEKEE (reference sequence). CDR3 length: 13 residues. Assay used: immunoSEQ multiplex PCR; TCRdb lists only in-frame clones, some missing. The sample yields approximately 23,000 clones, approximately 94% seen once. The material was peripheral blood, obtained at surgery. The chain couples TRBV5-5 to TRBJ1-2; unclear D gene. The clonotype originates from a boy younger than 18 with focal cortical dysplasia and intractable seizures. CDR3 sequence (DNA): TGTGCCAGCAGCTTGTCCTTTACCTATGGCTACACCTTC. Its translation is CASSLSFTYGYTF.